The rows below give T cell receptor beta chains drawn from one sample of a study of OX40 agonist ivuxolimab in advanced cancers. Repertoires were generated with immunoSEQ multiplex PCR, while TCRdb's copy carries only in-frame clones and drops some. The sample records nearly 50,000 clones, around nine tenths being singletons. Sequenced here: CD4+ or CD8+ T cells sorted from blood, sampled in a trial of the OX40 agonist ivuxolimab. All receptors come from an adult with an advanced solid tumor such as melanoma, head and neck, liver or kidney cancer. CDR3s include the opening cysteine and the closing phenylalanine or tryptophan. D genes are given only for firm matches. Size tells how often a clone was seen (once, few, many) or the class of an expanded clone, and some rows leave it out.

cdr3_nt: TGTGCCAGCAGCTTGGGACAGGTGTCCTACGAGCAGTACTTC
cdr3_aa: CASSLGQVSYEQYF
d_call: TRBD1
v_call: TRBV11-2
j_call: TRBJ2-7
clone_size: NA

cdr3_nt: TGTGCCACCAGCAGAACTTTCGGGGGAGGGCATCAGCCCCAGCATTTT
cdr3_aa: CATSRTFGGGHQPQHF
d_call: NA
v_call: TRBV15
j_call: TRBJ1-5
clone_size: NA

cdr3_nt: TGTGCCAGCAGTGATAGCAATCAGCCCCAGCATTTT
cdr3_aa: CASSDSNQPQHF
d_call: NA
v_call: TRBV28
j_call: TRBJ1-5
clone_size: NA

cdr3_nt: TGTGCCAGCAGCTTTTTGCGGTTAAATGAGCAGTTCTTC
cdr3_aa: CASSFLRLNEQFF
d_call: NA
v_call: TRBV5-6
j_call: TRBJ2-1
clone_size: NA

cdr3_nt: TGTGCCAGCAGTTTACGGGGCCGCTTAGCGGGAACGATCGATGAGCAGTTCTTC
cdr3_aa: CASSLRGRLAGTIDEQFF
d_call: TRBD2
v_call: TRBV27
j_call: TRBJ2-1
clone_size: NA

cdr3_nt: TGCGCCAGCAGCATCTTACAGCCCTCTGGGGCCAACGTCCTGACTTTC
cdr3_aa: CASSILQPSGANVLTF
d_call: NA
v_call: TRBV5-1
j_call: TRBJ2-6
clone_size: NA

cdr3_nt: TGTGCCTGGAGTCGGTGGGGTGGGAATCAGCCCCAGCATTTT
cdr3_aa: CAWSRWGGNQPQHF
d_call: NA
v_call: TRBV30
j_call: TRBJ1-5
clone_size: NA

cdr3_nt: TGTGCCAGCAGCTTAAGGGACAGGGGGCGCAGCGATGAGCAGTTCTTC
cdr3_aa: CASSLRDRGRSDEQFF
d_call: TRBD1
v_call: TRBV11-3
j_call: TRBJ2-1
clone_size: once

cdr3_nt: TGTGCCAGCAGCGCGGACAGGGCTGGAAACACCATATATTTT
cdr3_aa: CASSADRAGNTIYF
d_call: TRBD1
v_call: TRBV9
j_call: TRBJ1-3
clone_size: NA

cdr3_nt: TGTGCCAGCAGTGTTTTCGCGGGAGGGCCTGGGGAGCAGTACTTC
cdr3_aa: CASSVFAGGPGEQYF
d_call: TRBD2
v_call: TRBV2
j_call: TRBJ2-7
clone_size: NA

cdr3_nt: TGTGCCAGCAGCAACCCGGAGAACTATGGCTACACCTTC
cdr3_aa: CASSNPENYGYTF
d_call: NA
v_call: TRBV6-5
j_call: TRBJ1-2
clone_size: NA

cdr3_nt: TGTGCCACCGGACGGGACAGGGGAAACAATGAGCAGTTCTTC
cdr3_aa: CATGRDRGNNEQFF
d_call: TRBD1
v_call: TRBV2
j_call: TRBJ2-1
clone_size: NA

cdr3_nt: TGTGCCAGCAAGTCGCGGTCAACCCCAAATGAGCAGTTCTTC
cdr3_aa: CASKSRSTPNEQFF
d_call: NA
v_call: TRBV21-1
j_call: TRBJ2-1
clone_size: NA

cdr3_nt: TGTGCCAGTAGTCTTAATACAGGGAGTGAGACCCAGTACTTC
cdr3_aa: CASSLNTGSETQYF
d_call: NA
v_call: TRBV19
j_call: TRBJ2-5
clone_size: few

cdr3_nt: TGTGCCAGCTCACCCAGAACTAGCGGGAGCCTTCGGAATGAGCAGTTCTTC
cdr3_aa: CASSPRTSGSLRNEQFF
d_call: TRBD2
v_call: TRBV18
j_call: TRBJ2-1
clone_size: NA

cdr3_nt: TGCAGCGTTAAACTAGCGGGAGTCGGGGAGCTGTTTTTT
cdr3_aa: CSVKLAGVGELFF
d_call: TRBD2
v_call: TRBV29-1
j_call: TRBJ2-2
clone_size: NA

cdr3_nt: TGTGCCAGCAGCCAGACAGGGAGCTCCTACGAGCAGTACTTC
cdr3_aa: CASSQTGSSYEQYF
d_call: TRBD1
v_call: TRBV6-1
j_call: TRBJ2-7
clone_size: once

cdr3_nt: TGTGCCAGCAGTTCTATTGGGGACACTGAAGCTTTCTTT
cdr3_aa: CASSSIGDTEAFF
d_call: NA
v_call: TRBV6-5
j_call: TRBJ1-1
clone_size: NA

cdr3_nt: TGTGCCAGCAGCCCTCAGGGACAGGCTTACAATGAGCAGTTCTTC
cdr3_aa: CASSPQGQAYNEQFF
d_call: TRBD1
v_call: TRBV11-3
j_call: TRBJ2-1
clone_size: NA

cdr3_nt: TGTGCCTGGAAAGCCTGGGGAGCGGGAGCTCCCCTCGGGGAGACCCAGTACTTC
cdr3_aa: CAWKAWGAGAPLGETQYF
d_call: TRBD2
v_call: TRBV30
j_call: TRBJ2-5
clone_size: NA

cdr3_nt: TGTGCCTGGAGAAGGGGACCACTAGGCGAGCAGTACTTC
cdr3_aa: CAWRRGPLGEQYF
d_call: NA
v_call: TRBV30
j_call: TRBJ2-7
clone_size: few

cdr3_nt: TGCGCCAGCAGCCAATTCGGGACTAGCAGATACTACAATGAGCAGTTCTTC
cdr3_aa: CASSQFGTSRYYNEQFF
d_call: TRBD2
v_call: TRBV4-1
j_call: TRBJ2-1
clone_size: NA

cdr3_nt: TGTGCCAGCAGCGGTAGCGGGAGCCTCTTTTACGAGCAGTACTTC
cdr3_aa: CASSGSGSLFYEQYF
d_call: TRBD2
v_call: TRBV2
j_call: TRBJ2-7
clone_size: NA

cdr3_nt: TGTGCCAGCAGGCAGGAGGTGCGAACTGAAGCTTTCTTT
cdr3_aa: CASRQEVRTEAFF
d_call: NA
v_call: TRBV2
j_call: TRBJ1-1
clone_size: NA

cdr3_nt: TGTGCCAGCAGCCCCGGGACGGCCCCCACAGATACGCAGTATTTT
cdr3_aa: CASSPGTAPTDTQYF
d_call: NA
v_call: TRBV9
j_call: TRBJ2-3
clone_size: NA

cdr3_nt: TGTGCCAGCAGCTTAGAGGGCCCCCGAAGTGGTGAGCAGTTCTTC
cdr3_aa: CASSLEGPRSGEQFF
d_call: NA
v_call: TRBV11-2
j_call: TRBJ2-1
clone_size: NA

cdr3_nt: TGTGCCAGCAGCTGGGGGACTAGTGGAGAGACCCAGTACTTC
cdr3_aa: CASSWGTSGETQYF
d_call: TRBD2
v_call: TRBV5-4
j_call: TRBJ2-5
clone_size: NA

cdr3_nt: TGTGCCAGCAGTCCCCGGGGACAGGATGAGCAGTTCTTC
cdr3_aa: CASSPRGQDEQFF
d_call: TRBD1
v_call: TRBV6-5
j_call: TRBJ2-1
clone_size: NA

cdr3_nt: TGTGCCAGCAGCATTCTCCCCGGGACTAGCGGAACCTACGAGCAGTACTTC
cdr3_aa: CASSILPGTSGTYEQYF
d_call: NA
v_call: TRBV21-1
j_call: TRBJ2-7
clone_size: NA

cdr3_nt: TGCGCCAGCAGCTTGGGACTAGCGGGATCTTTCACCTACGAGCAGTACTTC
cdr3_aa: CASSLGLAGSFTYEQYF
d_call: TRBD2
v_call: TRBV5-1
j_call: TRBJ2-7
clone_size: NA

cdr3_nt: TGTGCCAGCAGTTCACCGGGACTAGCGGGGTTGAGCTCCTACAATGAGCAGTTCTTC
cdr3_aa: CASSSPGLAGLSSYNEQFF
d_call: TRBD2
v_call: TRBV27
j_call: TRBJ2-1
clone_size: NA

cdr3_nt: TGTGCCAGCAGCCGAAGCGGTTTCGACAATGAGCAGTTCTTC
cdr3_aa: CASSRSGFDNEQFF
d_call: NA
v_call: TRBV7-3
j_call: TRBJ2-1
clone_size: NA

cdr3_nt: TGTGCCAGCAGCTTAGCGGGACTAGCGGGAGCCCACGAGCAGTACTTC
cdr3_aa: CASSLAGLAGAHEQYF
d_call: TRBD2
v_call: TRBV11-2
j_call: TRBJ2-7
clone_size: once

cdr3_nt: TGTGCCAGCAGCCGGGGACTAGCGGGAGACACCTCCTACAATGAGCAGTTCTTC
cdr3_aa: CASSRGLAGDTSYNEQFF
d_call: TRBD2
v_call: TRBV5-6
j_call: TRBJ2-1
clone_size: NA

cdr3_nt: TGCGCCAGCAGCTTGGGACTAGCGGGAAGCTCCTACGAGCAGTACTTC
cdr3_aa: CASSLGLAGSSYEQYF
d_call: TRBD2
v_call: TRBV5-1
j_call: TRBJ2-7
clone_size: NA

cdr3_nt: TGTGCCAGCTCACCAAACCCGGGAGACGGGACCATTTTT
cdr3_aa: CASSPNPGDGTIF
d_call: NA
v_call: TRBV18
j_call: TRBJ1-4
clone_size: few

cdr3_nt: TGTGCCAGTGCACAGACGGATCGCACCGGGGAGCTGTTTTTT
cdr3_aa: CASAQTDRTGELFF
d_call: NA
v_call: TRBV19
j_call: TRBJ2-2
clone_size: NA

cdr3_nt: TGTGCCGGGGACGGAAAGTACGAGCAGTACTTC
cdr3_aa: CAGDGKYEQYF
d_call: NA
v_call: TRBV30
j_call: TRBJ2-7
clone_size: NA

cdr3_nt: TGTGCCAGCAGTCCTACAGGACAGGGATTCACTGAAGCTTTCTTT
cdr3_aa: CASSPTGQGFTEAFF
d_call: TRBD1
v_call: TRBV28
j_call: TRBJ1-1
clone_size: few

cdr3_nt: TGTGCCTGGAGTGTAGGGGAGACCCAGTACTTC
cdr3_aa: CAWSVGETQYF
d_call: NA
v_call: TRBV30
j_call: TRBJ2-5
clone_size: NA

cdr3_nt: TGTGCCAGCAGTCGTCAGGGACAGGCGTACGAGCAGTACTTC
cdr3_aa: CASSRQGQAYEQYF
d_call: TRBD1
v_call: TRBV6-5
j_call: TRBJ2-7
clone_size: NA

cdr3_nt: TGTGCCAGTAGTAGAACCGGGACCGCCATCGGGGATACGCAGTATTTT
cdr3_aa: CASSRTGTAIGDTQYF
d_call: NA
v_call: TRBV19
j_call: TRBJ2-3
clone_size: once

cdr3_nt: TGTGCCACCAAACTCGGGCCCTACGAGCAGTACTTC
cdr3_aa: CATKLGPYEQYF
d_call: NA
v_call: TRBV6-6
j_call: TRBJ2-7
clone_size: NA

cdr3_nt: TGTGCCAGTACCTCACAGACGGCAGGGGGCCAGAACACTGAAGCTTTCTTT
cdr3_aa: CASTSQTAGGQNTEAFF
d_call: TRBD1
v_call: TRBV19
j_call: TRBJ1-1
clone_size: NA

cdr3_nt: TGTGCCAGCTTGCCGGGACAGGCGAAAGAGACCCAGTACTTC
cdr3_aa: CASLPGQAKETQYF
d_call: TRBD1
v_call: TRBV6-1
j_call: TRBJ2-5
clone_size: NA

cdr3_nt: TGTGCCAGCAGCGAAGACAGGGGGAAGGGCGGGGAGCTGTTTTTT
cdr3_aa: CASSEDRGKGGELFF
d_call: TRBD1
v_call: TRBV2
j_call: TRBJ2-2
clone_size: NA

cdr3_nt: TGTGCCAGCAGCTTGCAGGGGGCGCTGACTGAAGCTTTCTTT
cdr3_aa: CASSLQGALTEAFF
d_call: TRBD1
v_call: TRBV5-8
j_call: TRBJ1-1
clone_size: NA

cdr3_nt: TGCAGCGTTGAAGTGGGGCTAGCGCCAGATACGCAGTATTTT
cdr3_aa: CSVEVGLAPDTQYF
d_call: NA
v_call: TRBV29-1
j_call: TRBJ2-3
clone_size: NA

cdr3_nt: TGTGCCAGCCCCTTTAACGGGAGGGACAATGAGCAGTTCTTC
cdr3_aa: CASPFNGRDNEQFF
d_call: TRBD2
v_call: TRBV11-1
j_call: TRBJ2-1
clone_size: NA

cdr3_nt: TGTGCCAGCAGTTTACAGGCGGCCACTGAAGCTTTCTTT
cdr3_aa: CASSLQAATEAFF
d_call: NA
v_call: TRBV6-6
j_call: TRBJ1-1
clone_size: NA

cdr3_nt: TGTGCCAGCAGAGGGACAGGGTTCGAGCAGTACTTC
cdr3_aa: CASRGTGFEQYF
d_call: TRBD1
v_call: TRBV2
j_call: TRBJ2-7
clone_size: NA

cdr3_nt: TGTGCCAGCAGACGCGCTAGCGGAGGGACTTACGAGCAGTACTTC
cdr3_aa: CASRRASGGTYEQYF
d_call: TRBD2
v_call: TRBV27
j_call: TRBJ2-7
clone_size: NA

cdr3_nt: TGTGCCAGCAGCTTAGTACTAGCGGGAGGCTCCTACGAGCAGTACTTC
cdr3_aa: CASSLVLAGGSYEQYF
d_call: TRBD2
v_call: TRBV13
j_call: TRBJ2-7
clone_size: NA

cdr3_nt: TGTGCCTGGACCGGTCTAGGGAATGTTTACACCATATATTTT
cdr3_aa: CAWTGLGNVYTIYF
d_call: NA
v_call: TRBV30
j_call: TRBJ1-3
clone_size: NA